The T cell receptor (beta chain) described here comes from a study of early T cells in non-severe SARS-CoV-2 infection. Study overall: Sequencing used unsorted whole-blood bulk RNA, so chains lack pairing.

As for this clonotype: Its antigen is currently unknown.

The germline V gene has CDR1 DFQATT and CDR2 SNEGSKA (reference sequence). The length of the CDR3 is 14 residues. The V end lost 3 bases, the J end lost 0 bases, and 11 bases lay between the germline ends. Individually, cDNA molecules had unique molecular identifiers attached to them. A single record per CDR3 protein comes from TCRdb applying MiXCR to the 5' RACE reads. In the table there are some 96,000 distinct CDR3 sequences, around 10% of which are singletons. Study-level findings and limits: VDJdb matching skewed toward anti-spike CD8 responses, missing private and CD4 specificities.

The sequencing used whole blood, collected at baseline. This receptor was taken from an adult who was a healthcare worker with PCR-confirmed SARS-CoV-2 infection or an uninfected control (not recorded which). V gene TRBV20-1 combines with J gene TRBJ1-2; D may be TRBD1 (5 bases). For the CDR3, the DNA is TGCAGTGCTAGTGGGGCGACAGCTAACTATGGCTACACCTTC. Translated: CSASGATANYGYTF.